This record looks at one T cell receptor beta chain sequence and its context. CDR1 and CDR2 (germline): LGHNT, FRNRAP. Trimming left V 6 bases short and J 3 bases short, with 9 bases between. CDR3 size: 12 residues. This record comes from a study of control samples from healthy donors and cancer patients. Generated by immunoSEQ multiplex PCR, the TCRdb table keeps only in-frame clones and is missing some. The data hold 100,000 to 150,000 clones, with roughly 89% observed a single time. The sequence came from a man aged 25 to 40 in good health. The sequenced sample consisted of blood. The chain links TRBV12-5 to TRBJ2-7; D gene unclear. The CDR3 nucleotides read TGTGCTAGTGGGGTAAGAGGCTACGAGCAGTACTTC. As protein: CASGVRGYEQYF.